The 4 T cell receptor beta chains in this list originate from one sample, sequenced in a study of T-cell memory formation after mild COVID-19. Via MiXCR, TCRdb re-called the 5' RACE reads, giving one row per CDR3 protein. The table includes a few hundred thousand distinct CDR3 sequences, over 8.5% detected once. The sequenced sample was PBMCs or a T cell subset sorted from them (not recorded which). The receptors stem from a man aged 18 to 35 who had mild COVID-19 (a few samples of this study predate the infection). Cell type and time point are not known.

The chain joins TRBV2 to TRBJ2-7; D might be TRBD1 (6 bases). CDR1 and CDR2 (germline): SNHLY, FYNNEI. With 7 bases removed from V and 4 bases from J, the gap between germline ends came to 29 bases. This CDR3 spans 18 amino acids. CDR3 sequence: CASTIGGNRAPDSYEQYV. CDR3 nucleotide sequence: TGTGCCAGCACCATTGGAGGTAACAGGGCCCCCGACTCTTACGAGCAGTACGTC.

This clonotype has a count of ten or more. The J gene is TRBJ1-2, the V gene TRBV9, with 7 bases matching TRBD1. Germline values: CDR1 SGDLS, CDR2 YYNGEE. V shed 3 bases, J shed 4 bases, and the junction held 6 bases outside the gene matches. The CDR3 has 14 amino acids. The CDR3 region has the DNA TGTGCCAGCAGCGGCACAGGGGCCGGCTATGGCTACACCTTC. This gives the protein CASSGTGAGYGYTF.

The genes are TRBV6-5 and TRBJ2-7; the match to TRBD2 covers 9 bases. The CDR3 length is 17 residues. Germline V gene data show CDR1 as MNHEY and CDR2 as SVGAGI. J lost 4 bases, V lost 3 bases, and 13 bases had no gene match. The chain's CDR3 is CASSYSLTGTSRYEQYF. CDR3 sequence (DNA): TGTGCCAGCAGTTATTCCCTAACCGGGACTAGCAGGTACGAGCAGTACTTC.

The rearrangement joins TRBV15 to TRBJ2-7, with D possibly TRBD2 on 5 matching bases. Deletions cut 0 bases from V and 6 bases from J, with 18 bases between. The CDR3 consists of 16 residues. Per the germline V gene, CDR1 is LNHNV and CDR2 is YYDKDF (reference sequence). The CDR3 nucleotides are TGTGCCACCAGCAGAGATAACTCCGCTCTCGGAGGCGAGCAGTACTTC. Its protein product is CATSRDNSALGGEQYF.